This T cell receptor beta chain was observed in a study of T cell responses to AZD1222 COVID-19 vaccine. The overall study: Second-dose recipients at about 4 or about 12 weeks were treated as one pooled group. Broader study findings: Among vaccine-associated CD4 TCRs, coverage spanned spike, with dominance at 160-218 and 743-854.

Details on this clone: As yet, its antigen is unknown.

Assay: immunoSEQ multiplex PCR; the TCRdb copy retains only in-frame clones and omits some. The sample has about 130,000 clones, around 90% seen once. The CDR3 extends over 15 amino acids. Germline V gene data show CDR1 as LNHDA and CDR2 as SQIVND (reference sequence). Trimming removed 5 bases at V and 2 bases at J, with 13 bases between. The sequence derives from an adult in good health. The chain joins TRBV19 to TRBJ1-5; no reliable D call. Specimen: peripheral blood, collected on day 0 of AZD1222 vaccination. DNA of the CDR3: TGTGCCAGTAGTTCCCGGGAGCAGGGCAATCAGCCCCAGCATTTT. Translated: CASSSREQGNQPQHF. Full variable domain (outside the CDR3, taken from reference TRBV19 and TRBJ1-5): DGGITQSPKYLFRKEGQNVTLSCEQNLNHDAMYWYRQDPGQGLRLIYYSQIVNDFQKGDIAEGYSVSREKKESFPLTVTSAQKNPTAFYLCASSSREQGNQPQHFGDGTRLSIL.